The T cell receptor (beta chain) under discussion was sequenced for a study of T cells in localized non-small cell lung cancer. General study findings and limits: Density of T cells in blood, when higher, went with longer overall survival. It was uninvolved adjacent lung that showed the highest T cell clonality, exceeding tumor.

Sequenced by immunoSEQ multiplex PCR; TCRdb stores in-frame clones only, minus some. Among fewer than 35,000 clones listed, approximately 81% were seen once. By frequency in the sample, this clone is large. What it binds is not known. This CDR3 has 13 amino acids. Per germline, CDR1 SGHTS and CDR2 YDEGEE. Trimming removed 5 bases from V and 4 bases from J, with 11 bases in between. The chain uses TRBV5-8 and TRBJ2-3; a possible D gene is TRBD2 (6 bases). Sequenced here: peripheral blood, sampled before any cancer treatment. The TCR originated in a male donor older than 55 with stage II squamous cell lung carcinoma. The CDR3 nucleotides are TGTGCCAGCAGGATCGAGCGGGCAGATACGCAGTATTTT. Translated: CASRIERADTQYF.